These 20 T cell receptor beta chains originate from one sample sequenced in a study of human T cells and chemical hapten exposure. Time point defined: pre-sensitization, week 0. Treatment specified: therapeutic diphenylcyclopropenone sensitization with weekly scalp DPC. TCRdb reprocessed the RACE reads via MiXCR and lists one record per CDR3 protein. The sample carries some 330,000 distinct CDR3 sequences, 5.5% recorded once. The sample in question was whole blood, obtained in connection with sensitization to the hapten diphenylcyclopropenone (DPC). The receptor set was obtained from a young woman with alopecia areata. Some clones in this sample may be carry-over from other donors' samples.

There are many counts of this clonotype. The rearrangement uses TRBV12-3 or TRBV12-4 and TRBJ1-6; 8 bases are a match to TRBD1. The CDR3 runs 13 residues. V shed 5 bases and J 9 bases; nucleotides not matched to a gene: 3. CDR3 DNA sequence: TGTGCCAGCAGTACTGACAGGGGTTCACCCCTCCACTTT. Translated: CASSTDRGSPLHF.

This clonotype came up a few times. The chain is built from TRBV18 and TRBJ1-1; 12 nucleotides line up with TRBD1. The V segment lost 6 bases and the J segment 2 bases; nucleotides outside the gene matches: 13. Per the germline V gene, CDR1 is KGHSH and CDR2 is LQKENI. The CDR3 runs to 18 residues. The DNA of the CDR3 is TGTGCCAGCTCCCGTCAGGTCGGGACAGGGGGCATAAACACTGAAGCTTTCTTT. This codes for CASSRQVGTGGINTEAFF.

This clonotype was detected a few times. V gene TRBV20-1 combines with J gene TRBJ2-2, with 10 bases matching TRBD2. The CDR3 has 17 residues. Germline V CDR1 and CDR2: DFQATT, SNEGSKA (reference sequence). V was pared by 2 bases and J by 5 bases, with 11 bases of the junction left unmatched. The CDR3 region is CSARLAGARRFTGELFF. CDR3 nucleotides: TGCAGTGCTAGACTAGCGGGGGCCCGCAGATTTACCGGGGAGCTGTTTTTT.

This clonotype was counted a few times. The DNA for the CDR3 is TGTGCCAGCAGCTTAGGGGGACAGGGAACAGATACGCAGTATTTT. It is translated as CASSLGGQGTDTQYF. V and J are TRBV7-2 and TRBJ2-3; 9 positions match TRBD1. Trimming cost V 1 base and J 3 bases; bases outside gene matches: 2. The CDR3 runs to 15 residues. Per germline, CDR1 SGHTA and CDR2 FQGNSA.

For this clonotype: One junction end does not reproduce the germline sequence, and a read error may be involved. The chain links TRBV9 to TRBJ2-7; D remains ambiguous. The CDR3 consists of 16 residues. Germline CDR1 SGDLS, CDR2 YYNGEE. This CDR3 reads CTSSVYPIGPVDEQYF. CDR3 in DNA: TGTACCAGCAGCGTATACCCTATCGGCCCTGTCGACGAGCAGTACTTC.

This clonotype appeared many times. The chain is built from TRBV7-2 and TRBJ1-1, with 7 bases lining up with TRBD1. The CDR3 consists of 15 residues. Per the germline V gene, CDR1 is SGHTA and CDR2 is FQGNSA. Losses at the gene ends were 0 bases for V and 7 bases for J; bases not matched to a gene: 8. DNA for the CDR3: TGTGCCAGCAGCTTAGCCGCGACAGGGCCTAGTGAAGCTTTCTTT. This codes for CASSLAATGPSEAFF.

This clonotype was detected ten times or more. V gene TRBV3-1 combines with J gene TRBJ2-1; D might be TRBD1 (5 bases). CDR1 and CDR2 from the germline V gene are LGHDT and YNNKEL (reference sequence). V was cut by 4 bases and J by 6 bases, with 10 bases left in between. This CDR3 comprises 13 residues. CDR3 in amino acids: CASSRFQGNEQFF. The CDR3 DNA sequence: TGTGCCAGCAGCCGATTTCAGGGCAATGAGCAGTTCTTC.

This clonotype was seen a few times. The V and J genes are TRBV13 and TRBJ2-1, with a weak D call TRBD1 (5 bases). This CDR3 comprises 15 residues. With 5 bases removed from V and 5 bases from J, the gap between germline ends came to 16 bases. Germline loops: CDR1 PRHDT, CDR2 FYEKMQ (reference sequence). The CDR3 bases are TGTGCCAGCAGCCCATGGGGCAGAATGGACAATGAGCAGTTCTTC. This translates into CASSPWGRMDNEQFF.

This clonotype was picked up a small number of times. The chain joins TRBV5-4 to TRBJ1-3; 9 bases fit TRBD1. The CDR3 has 17 residues. Trimming cost V 4 bases and J 2 bases; bases outside gene matches: 10. Germline loops: CDR1 SGHNT, CDR2 YYREEE (reference sequence). The CDR3: CASSPAQGAPPGNTIYF. The DNA of the CDR3 is TGTGCCAGCAGCCCGGCACAGGGGGCGCCCCCTGGAAACACCATATATTTT.

V and J are TRBV4-2 and TRBJ1-5; D unclear. Germline CDR1 LGHNA, CDR2 YNFKEQ. This CDR3 region has 16 residues. Deletions cut 0 bases from V and 7 bases from J, with 16 bases between. For the CDR3, the DNA is TGTGCCAGCAGCCAAGATTTTATAGGAGGTATGCAGCCCCAGCATTTT. Protein sequence: CASSQDFIGGMQPQHF.

This clonotype was seen more than once but under ten times. The chain's CDR3 is CASSLVEKGRMIAKNIQYF. In DNA, the CDR3 is TGTGCCAGCAGCTTAGTAGAGAAGGGACGAATGATAGCCAAAAACATTCAGTACTTC. The gene calls are TRBV11-2 and TRBJ2-4; possibly TRBD1 or TRBD2 for D (5 bases each). Trimming left V 1 base short and J 0 bases short, with 19 bases between. The CDR3 is made up of 19 amino acids. Germline assignment: CDR1 SGHAT and CDR2 FQNNGV.

This clonotype appeared many times. V and J are TRBV3-1 and TRBJ2-3; 8 bases agree with TRBD2. This CDR3 region has 12 residues. CDR1 and CDR2 (germline): LGHDT, YNNKEL (reference sequence). V dropped 10 bases and J dropped 5; count of bases not matched to a gene: 5. CDR3 nucleotides: TGTGCCACCGCGGGGGGCGGAGATACGCAGTATTTT. This sequence encodes CATAGGGDTQYF.

This clonotype was counted between two and nine times. The chain is built from TRBV20-1 and TRBJ1-2, with D uncertain. The CDR3 has 15 residues. Per germline, CDR1 DFQATT and CDR2 SNEGSKA (reference sequence). Deletions cut 0 bases from V and 5 bases from J, with 16 bases between. CDR3 sequence (DNA): TGCAGTGCTAGAGATGGAGGGCCCCTTGGGTATGGCTACACCTTC. It codes for CSARDGGPLGYGYTF.

The chain uses TRBV11-2 and TRBJ2-7, with TRBD1 matching 8 bases. The V segment lost 6 bases and the J segment 3 bases; nucleotides outside the gene matches: 13. Germline V CDR1 and CDR2: SGHAT, FQNNGV. This CDR3 is built from 16 residues. The CDR3 protein is CASSHLTQGARYEQYF. CDR3 nucleotide sequence: TGTGCCAGCAGTCATCTTACCCAGGGGGCGCGCTACGAGCAGTACTTC. The full variable domain, completed using reference TRBV11-2 and TRBJ2-7, is EAGVAQSPRYKIIEKRQSVAFWCNPISGHATLYWYQQILGQGPKLLIQFQNNGVVDDSQLPKDRFSAERLKGVDSTLKIQPAKLEDSAVYLCASSHLTQGARYEQYFGPGTRLTVT.

This clonotype was recorded a few times. The V gene is TRBV14, the J gene TRBJ1-1; D remains ambiguous. Germline V gene lookup returns CDR1 SGHDN and CDR2 FVKESK. Trimming removed 2 bases at V and 0 bases at J, with 7 bases between. CDR3 length equals 14 residues. CDR3: CASSQRYLNTEAFF. The CDR3 coding sequence is TGTGCCAGCAGCCAACGCTACCTGAACACTGAAGCTTTCTTT.

There are many counts of this clonotype. J is TRBJ1-5 and V is TRBV5-5; D is ambiguous. V was cut by 10 bases and J by 13 bases, with 24 bases left in between. Germline lookup yields CDR1 SGHKS and CDR2 YYEKEE (reference sequence). This CDR3 region has 13 residues. CDR3 DNA sequence: TGTGCCTCCGGGCATTTGGGAGACGGAACTCAGCATTTT. Residues: CASGHLGDGTQHF.

The table lists this clonotype with a few counts. The J gene is TRBJ2-3, the V gene TRBV28; a possible D gene is TRBD1 (6 bases). CDR1 and CDR2 from the germline V gene are MDHEN and SYDVKM. V was trimmed by 6 bases and J by 5 bases, leaving 15 bases between them. The CDR3 totals 14 residues. The CDR3 reads CASREQGRKDTQYF. The CDR3 nucleotides are TGTGCCAGCAGGGAACAGGGTCGGAAAGATACGCAGTATTTT.

This clonotype was seen only a few times. The rearrangement links TRBV27 to TRBJ1-1; D remains unclear. Germline-derived CDR1 and CDR2 are MNHEY and SMNVEV (reference sequence). This CDR3 region has 13 residues. With 8 bases removed from V and 4 bases from J, the gap between germline ends came to 14 bases. The CDR3 DNA reads TGTGCCAGCGAGGACCCGGTCGGCACTGAAGCTTTCTTT. It encodes CASEDPVGTEAFF.

The chain recombines TRBV6-5 with TRBJ1-1; weak D call: TRBD1 (6 bases). Trimming pared 2 bases from V and 4 bases from J, leaving 17 bases between. The CDR3 is 16 residues long. Germline V gene lookup returns CDR1 MNHEY and CDR2 SVGAGI. For the CDR3, the DNA is TGTGCCAGCAGTTACCGGTCAGGGGAGTTGGGCACTGAAGCTTTCTTT. This encodes CASSYRSGELGTEAFF.

This chain joins TRBV27 and TRBJ2-5; a possible D gene is TRBD2 (6 bases). V was clipped by 5 bases and J by 2 bases, with 12 bases between them. Germline assignment: CDR1 MNHEY and CDR2 SMNVEV (reference sequence). The CDR3 has 14 residues. The CDR3 nucleotides read TGTGCCAGCAGTAATGGACTAAAGCAAGAGACCCAGTACTTC. Its protein product is CASSNGLKQETQYF.